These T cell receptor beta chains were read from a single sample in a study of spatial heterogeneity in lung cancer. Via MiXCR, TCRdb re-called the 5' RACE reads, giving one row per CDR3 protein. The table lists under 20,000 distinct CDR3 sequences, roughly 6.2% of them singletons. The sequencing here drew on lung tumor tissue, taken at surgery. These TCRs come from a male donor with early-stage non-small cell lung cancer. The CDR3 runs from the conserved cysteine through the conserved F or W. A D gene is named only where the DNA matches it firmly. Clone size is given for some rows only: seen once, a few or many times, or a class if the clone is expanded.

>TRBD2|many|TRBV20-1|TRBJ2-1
TGCAGTGCTAGTCTAGCGGGGGGGCTGAATGAGCAGTTCTTC
CSASLAGGLNEQFF
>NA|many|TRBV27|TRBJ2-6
TGCACCAGCAGTCTGGAGATTGGGGCCAACGTCCTGACTTTC
CTSSLEIGANVLTF
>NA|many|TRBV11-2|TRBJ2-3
TGTGCCAGCAGCTTAGTTGGAGGGGGAAGCACAGATACGCAGTATTTT
CASSLVGGGSTDTQYF
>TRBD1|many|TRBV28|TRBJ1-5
TGTGCCAGCAGTCTGACAGGGGGCAATCAGCCCCAGCATTTT
CASSLTGGNQPQHF
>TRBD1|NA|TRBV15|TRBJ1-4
TGTGCCACCAGCTATCGGACAGGGGGTGAAGAAAAACTGTTTTTT
CATSYRTGGEEKLFF
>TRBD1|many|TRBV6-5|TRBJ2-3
TGTGCCAGTAAAAGGACAGGGACGGATACGCAGTATTTT
CASKRTGTDTQYF
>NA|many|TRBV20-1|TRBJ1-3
TGCAGTGCTAGGGGGAACCTTGCTCGGCGAAACACCATATATTTT
CSARGNLARRNTIYF
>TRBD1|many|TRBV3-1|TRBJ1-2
TGTGCCAGCAGCCAGAGGACAGGGTTCGGGGGCTACACCTTC
CASSQRTGFGGYTF
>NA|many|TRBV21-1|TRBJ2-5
TGTGCCAGCCTCATTAAACAAGCGGACTACCCTATTGCGGAGACCCAGTACTTC
CASLIKQADYPIAETQYF
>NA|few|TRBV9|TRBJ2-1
TGTGCCAGCAGACTCGATGAGCAGTTCTTC
CASRLDEQFF
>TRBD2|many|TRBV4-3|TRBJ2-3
TGCGCCAGCAGCCAAGACGGGGGGGGTGCAGATACGCAGTATTTT
CASSQDGGGADTQYF
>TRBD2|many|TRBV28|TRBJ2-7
TGTGCCAGCAGTTCACCGGGACTAGCGGACTACGAGCAGTACTTC
CASSSPGLADYEQYF
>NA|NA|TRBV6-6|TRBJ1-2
TGTGCCAGCAGCCAGCCTGGGGAGAGCTACTATGGCTACACCTTC
CASSQPGESYYGYTF
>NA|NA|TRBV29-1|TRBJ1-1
TGCAGCGTTGAAGGGACACCGAACACTGAAGCTTTCTTT
CSVEGTPNTEAFF
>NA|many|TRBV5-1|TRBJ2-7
TGCGCCAGCAGCTTGGACGTCGAGCAGTACTTC
CASSLDVEQYF
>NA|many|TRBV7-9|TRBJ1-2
TGTGCCAGCAGCTTAACACTCGGGATCGCGAGGAACTATGGCTACACCTTC
CASSLTLGIARNYGYTF
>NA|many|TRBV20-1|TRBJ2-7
TGCAGTGCTAGACGGGACTACGAGCAGTACTTC
CSARRDYEQYF
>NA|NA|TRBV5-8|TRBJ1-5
TGTGCCAGCAGCCACAATGAGGGGAGCAATCAGCCCCAGCATTTT
CASSHNEGSNQPQHF
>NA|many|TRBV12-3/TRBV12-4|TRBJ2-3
TGTGCCAGCAGTGACAGCTACACAGATACGCAGTATTTT
CASSDSYTDTQYF
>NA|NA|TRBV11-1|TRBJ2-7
TGTGCCAGCAGCTTAAACAGGAAAAGCTCCTACGAGCAGTACTTC
CASSLNRKSSYEQYF
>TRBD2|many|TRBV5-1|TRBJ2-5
TGCGCCAGCAGATACCTCGGACTAGCGGGGGGCCAAGAGACCCAGTACTTC
CASRYLGLAGGQETQYF
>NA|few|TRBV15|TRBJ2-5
TGTGCCACCAGCAGAGATAAGGAGACCCAGTACTTC
CATSRDKETQYF
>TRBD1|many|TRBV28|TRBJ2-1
TGTGCCAGCAGCGGATGGGGAGGACAGGGTTACAATGAGCAGTTCTTC
CASSGWGGQGYNEQFF
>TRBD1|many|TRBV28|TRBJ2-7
TGTGCCAGCAGCTCGGGACAGGGAGGCTACGAGCAGTACTTC
CASSSGQGGYEQYF
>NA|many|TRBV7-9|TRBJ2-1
TGTGCCAGCAGGTTCTATAACAATGAGCAGTTCTTC
CASRFYNNEQFF
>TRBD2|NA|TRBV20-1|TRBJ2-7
TGCAGTGCTGAGCGGGGGTTTTCGGGAGAGCAGTACTTC
CSAERGFSGEQYF
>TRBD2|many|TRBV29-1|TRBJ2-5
TGCAGCGTTGGAAGAGACCCTAGCGGGAGGGCCATGGAAGAGACCCAGTACTTC
CSVGRDPSGRAMEETQYF
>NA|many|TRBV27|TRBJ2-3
TGTGCCAGCAGTTCGGGAACGGGAGTTGTCGGCACAGATACGCAGTATTTT
CASSSGTGVVGTDTQYF
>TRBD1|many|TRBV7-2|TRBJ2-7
TGTGCCAGCAGGAGGACAGGGGGACTCGACGAGCAGTACTTC
CASRRTGGLDEQYF
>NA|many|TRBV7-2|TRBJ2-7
TGTGCCAGCAGCCACCCAGGGAGGGAGCAGTACTTC
CASSHPGREQYF
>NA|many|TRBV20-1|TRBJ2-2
TGCAGTGCTAGAAACCCCGGAGTGGCGAACACCGGGGAGCTGTTTTTT
CSARNPGVANTGELFF
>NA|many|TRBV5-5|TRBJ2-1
TGTGCCAGCAGCTTCGTCCAGGACAGCTACAATGAGCAGTTCTTC
CASSFVQDSYNEQFF
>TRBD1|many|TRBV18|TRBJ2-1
TGTGCCAGCTCCCCAGACTTGACAGGGGCCGGCCATAATGAGCAGTTCTTC
CASSPDLTGAGHNEQFF
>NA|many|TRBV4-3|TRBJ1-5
TGCGCCAGCAGCCAAGTTAGGGGAAGCAATCAGCCCCAGCATTTT
CASSQVRGSNQPQHF
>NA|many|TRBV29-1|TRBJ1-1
TGCAGCGTTGAAGGGACAGCTGAAGCTTTCTTT
CSVEGTAEAFF
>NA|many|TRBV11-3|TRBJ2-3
TGTGCCAGCAGCCCTGGAGGAATCACGGATACGCAGTATTTT
CASSPGGITDTQYF
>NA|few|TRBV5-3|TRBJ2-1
TGTGCCAGAAGCTTGAGGGTCGGGGTTGCCTACAATGAGCAGTTCTTC
CARSLRVGVAYNEQFF
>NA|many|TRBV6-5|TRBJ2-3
TGTGCCAGCAGGGCGCCAGCCATGGGCACAGATACGCAGTATTTT
CASRAPAMGTDTQYF
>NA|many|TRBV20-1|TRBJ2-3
TGCAGTGCTTCCCCCCCCCTCGCAGCCAGCAGGAATACGCAGTATTTT
CSASPPLAASRNTQYF
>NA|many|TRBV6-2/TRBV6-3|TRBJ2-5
TGTGCCAGCAGCCTTATAGCGCGAGAAGAGACCCAGTACTTC
CASSLIAREETQYF
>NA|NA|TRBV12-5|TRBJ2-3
TGTGCTAGTGGTTTAAGGGTTAGCTTCGGGGTCACAGATACGCAGTATTTT
CASGLRVSFGVTDTQYF
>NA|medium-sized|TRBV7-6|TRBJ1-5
TGTGCCAGCAGCTTATCTCCGGTAGAGGGCCAGCCCCAGCATTTT
CASSLSPVEGQPQHF
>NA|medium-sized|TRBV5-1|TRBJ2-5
TGCGCCAGCAGCCGACAGTCGCAAGAGACCCAGTACTTC
CASSRQSQETQYF
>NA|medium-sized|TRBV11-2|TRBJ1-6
TGTGCCAGCAGGACCGGCTTGGGGACGAATTCACCCCTCCACTTT
CASRTGLGTNSPLHF
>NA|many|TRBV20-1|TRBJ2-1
TGCAGTGCGCGCGCTAGCGAGGCCTACAATGAGCAGTTCTTC
CSARASEAYNEQFF
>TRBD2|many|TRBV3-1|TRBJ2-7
TGTGCCAGCAGCCCACTCCCACTAGCGGGAGCATGGATCTACGAGCAGTACTTC
CASSPLPLAGAWIYEQYF
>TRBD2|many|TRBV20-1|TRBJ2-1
TGCAGTGCCCGAAGCGGCCTCCCAGCGGGAGGAGGCAATGAGCAGTTCTTC
CSARSGLPAGGGNEQFF